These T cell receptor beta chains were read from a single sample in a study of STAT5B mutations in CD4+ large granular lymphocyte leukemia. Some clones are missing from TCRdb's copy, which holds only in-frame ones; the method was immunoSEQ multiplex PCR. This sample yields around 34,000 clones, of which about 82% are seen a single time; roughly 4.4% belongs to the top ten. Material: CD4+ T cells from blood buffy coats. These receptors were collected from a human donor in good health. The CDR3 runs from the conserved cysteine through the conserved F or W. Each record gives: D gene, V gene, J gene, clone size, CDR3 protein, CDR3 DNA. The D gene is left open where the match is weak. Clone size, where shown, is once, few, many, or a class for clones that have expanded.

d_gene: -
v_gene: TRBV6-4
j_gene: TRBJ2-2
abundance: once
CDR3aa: CASSDELNTGELFF
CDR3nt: TGTGCCAGCAGTGACGAGTTAAACACCGGGGAGCTGTTTTTT

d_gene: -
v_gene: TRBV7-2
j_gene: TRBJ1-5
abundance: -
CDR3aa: CASNRDRSNQPQHF
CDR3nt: TGTGCCAGCAACCGCGACAGGAGCAATCAGCCCCAGCATTTT

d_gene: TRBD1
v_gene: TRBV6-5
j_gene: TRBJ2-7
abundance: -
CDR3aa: CASLAPTGIREQYF
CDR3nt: TGTGCCAGCCTAGCCCCGACAGGGATTCGCGAGCAGTACTTC

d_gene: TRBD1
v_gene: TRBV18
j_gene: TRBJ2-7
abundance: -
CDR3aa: CASSLTGQGAYEQYF
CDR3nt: TGTGCCAGCTCACTCACGGGACAGGGGGCCTACGAGCAGTACTTC

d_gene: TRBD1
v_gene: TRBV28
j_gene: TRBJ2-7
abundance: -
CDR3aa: CASSLTRLDRGHEQYF
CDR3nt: TGTGCCAGCAGTTTAACACGACTCGACAGGGGGCACGAGCAGTACTTC

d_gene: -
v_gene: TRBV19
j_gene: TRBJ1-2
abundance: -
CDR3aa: CASSQNYGYTF
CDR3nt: TGTGCCAGTAGCCAGAACTATGGCTACACCTTC

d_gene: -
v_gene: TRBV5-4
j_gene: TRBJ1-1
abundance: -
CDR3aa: CASSLVVGNTEAFF
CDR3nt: TGTGCCAGCAGCTTGGTTGTAGGGAACACTGAAGCTTTCTTT

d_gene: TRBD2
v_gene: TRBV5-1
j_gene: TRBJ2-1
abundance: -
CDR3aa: CASSRTSGIVNEQFF
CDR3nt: TGCGCCAGCAGCCGAACTAGCGGGATAGTCAATGAGCAGTTCTTC

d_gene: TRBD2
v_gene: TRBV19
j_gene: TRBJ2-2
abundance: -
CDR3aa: CASSFAGVVAGELFF
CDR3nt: TGTGCCAGTAGTTTTGCGGGAGTGGTGGCCGGGGAGCTGTTTTTT

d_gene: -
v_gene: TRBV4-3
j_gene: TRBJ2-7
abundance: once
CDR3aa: CASSQSKARTYEQYF
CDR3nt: TGCGCCAGCAGCCAATCTAAAGCGCGAACCTACGAGCAGTACTTC

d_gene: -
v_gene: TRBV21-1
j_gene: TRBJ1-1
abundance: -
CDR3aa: CASSKGDGDRGREYLAFF
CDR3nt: TGTGCCAGCAGCAAAGGGGATGGGGACAGGGGGCGCGAATATCTGGCTTTCTTT

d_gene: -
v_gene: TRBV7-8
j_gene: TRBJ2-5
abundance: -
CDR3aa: CASSSRGRGETQYF
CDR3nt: TGTGCCAGCAGCTCTAGGGGGAGAGGAGAGACCCAGTACTTC

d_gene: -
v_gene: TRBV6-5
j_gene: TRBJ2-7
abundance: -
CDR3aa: CASSYREGSSYEQYF
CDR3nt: TGTGCCAGCAGTTACAGAGAGGGGAGCTCCTACGAGCAGTACTTC

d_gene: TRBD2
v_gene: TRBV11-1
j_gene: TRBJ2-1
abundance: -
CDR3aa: CASSLALGLGSEQFF
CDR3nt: TGTGCCAGCAGCTTAGCCCTCGGACTAGGAAGTGAGCAGTTCTTC

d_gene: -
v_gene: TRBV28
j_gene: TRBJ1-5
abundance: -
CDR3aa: CASSSDSNQPQHF
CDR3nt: TGTGCCAGCAGTTCGGATAGCAATCAGCCCCAGCATTTT

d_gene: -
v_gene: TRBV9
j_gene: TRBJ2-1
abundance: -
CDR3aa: CASSVKASRSYNEQFF
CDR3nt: TGTGCCAGCAGCGTAAAAGCGTCACGCTCCTACAATGAGCAGTTCTTC

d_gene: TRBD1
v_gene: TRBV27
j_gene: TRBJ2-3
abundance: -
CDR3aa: CASSFPLPRDRVAYF
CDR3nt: TGTGCCAGCAGCTTCCCCCTTCCCCGGGACAGGGTTGCGTATTTT

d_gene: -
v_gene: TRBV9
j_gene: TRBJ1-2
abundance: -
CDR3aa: CASSVGPQEINYGYTF
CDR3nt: TGTGCCAGCAGCGTAGGACCCCAGGAAATTAACTATGGCTACACCTTC

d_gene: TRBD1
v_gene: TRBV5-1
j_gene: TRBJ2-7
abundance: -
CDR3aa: CASSLVSGGLEQYF
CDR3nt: TGCGCCAGCAGCTTGGTGTCAGGGGGATTGGAGCAGTACTTC

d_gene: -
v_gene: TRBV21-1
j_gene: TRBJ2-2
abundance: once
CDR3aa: CASSTVGGSAGLVFF
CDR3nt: TGTGCCAGCAGCACGGTAGGCGGGTCTGCAGGATTGGTGTTTTTT

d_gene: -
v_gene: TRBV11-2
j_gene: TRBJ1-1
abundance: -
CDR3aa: CASSPRWDTEAFF
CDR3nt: TGTGCCAGCAGCCCCCGGTGGGACACTGAAGCTTTCTTT

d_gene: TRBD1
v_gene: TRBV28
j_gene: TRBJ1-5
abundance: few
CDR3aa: CASTITGGYQPQHF
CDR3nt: TGTGCCAGCACTATAACAGGGGGCTATCAGCCCCAGCATTTT

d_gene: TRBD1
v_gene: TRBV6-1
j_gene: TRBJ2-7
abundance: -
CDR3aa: CASRTGTGGNEQYF
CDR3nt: TGTGCCAGCCGTACCGGGACAGGGGGCAACGAGCAGTACTTC

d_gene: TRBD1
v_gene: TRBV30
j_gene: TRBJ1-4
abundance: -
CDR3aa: CAWSVQTGGLGKLFF
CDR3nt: TGTGCCTGGAGTGTACAGACAGGGGGCCTGGGAAAACTGTTTTTT

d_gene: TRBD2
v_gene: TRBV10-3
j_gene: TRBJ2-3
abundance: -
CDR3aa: CAISEDASGREDTQYF
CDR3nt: TGTGCCATCAGTGAGGATGCAAGCGGGAGAGAGGATACGCAGTATTTT

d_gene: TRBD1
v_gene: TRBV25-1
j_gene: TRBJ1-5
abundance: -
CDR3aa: CASRSSYRGGDQPQHF
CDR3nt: TGTGCCAGCAGGTCCTCCTACAGGGGTGGTGATCAGCCCCAGCATTTT

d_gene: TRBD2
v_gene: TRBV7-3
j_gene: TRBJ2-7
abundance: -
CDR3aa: CASSLEGGRSYEQYF
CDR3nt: TGTGCCAGCAGCTTAGAGGGAGGGCGATCCTACGAGCAGTACTTC

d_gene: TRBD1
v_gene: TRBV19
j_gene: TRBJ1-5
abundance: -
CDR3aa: CASSVGTGYSNQPQHF
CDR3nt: TGTGCCAGTAGTGTCGGGACAGGATATAGCAATCAGCCCCAGCATTTT

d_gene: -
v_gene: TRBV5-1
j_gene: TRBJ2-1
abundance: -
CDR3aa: CASSFSVESSYNEQFF
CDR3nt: TGCGCCAGCAGCTTTTCAGTGGAGAGCTCCTACAATGAGCAGTTCTTC

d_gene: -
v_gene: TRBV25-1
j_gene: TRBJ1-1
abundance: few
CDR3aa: CASSEWGGTEAFF
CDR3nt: TGTGCCAGCAGTGAATGGGGGGGCACTGAAGCTTTCTTT

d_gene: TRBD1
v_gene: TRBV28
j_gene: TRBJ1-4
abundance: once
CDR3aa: CASSFGTGFLSTNEKLFF
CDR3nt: TGTGCCAGCAGTTTTGGGACAGGTTTCCTCTCAACTAATGAAAAACTGTTTTTT

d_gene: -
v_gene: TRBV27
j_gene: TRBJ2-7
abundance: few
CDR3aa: CASSNRGLRYEQYF
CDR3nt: TGTGCCAGCAGTAACCGGGGGCTTCGCTACGAGCAGTACTTC

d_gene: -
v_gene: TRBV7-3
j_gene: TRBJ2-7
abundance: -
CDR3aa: CASSLIAESSYEQYF
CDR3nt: TGTGCCAGCAGCTTAATAGCGGAAAGCTCCTACGAGCAGTACTTC

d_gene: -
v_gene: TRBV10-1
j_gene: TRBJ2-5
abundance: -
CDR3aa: CASSESGVETQYF
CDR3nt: TGCGCCAGCAGTGAGAGTGGGGTTGAGACCCAGTACTTC

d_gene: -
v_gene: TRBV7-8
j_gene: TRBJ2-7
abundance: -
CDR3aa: CASSLMGQGSPYEQYF
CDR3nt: TGTGCCAGCAGCTTAATGGGGCAGGGGTCCCCCTACGAGCAGTACTTC

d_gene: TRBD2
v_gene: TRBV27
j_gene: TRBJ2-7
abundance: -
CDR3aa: CASRGSSGVYEQYF
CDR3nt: TGTGCCAGCAGAGGCAGTAGCGGGGTCTACGAGCAGTACTTC

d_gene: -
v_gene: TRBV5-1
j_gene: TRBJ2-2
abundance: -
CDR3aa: CASSFGQSANTGELFF
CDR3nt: TGCGCCAGCAGCTTCGGACAGTCCGCGAACACCGGGGAGCTGTTTTTT

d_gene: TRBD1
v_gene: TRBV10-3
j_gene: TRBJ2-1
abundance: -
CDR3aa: CAIRPGQANNEQFF
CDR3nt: TGTGCCATCAGACCGGGACAGGCTAACAATGAGCAGTTCTTC

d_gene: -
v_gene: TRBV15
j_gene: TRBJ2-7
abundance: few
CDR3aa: CATSRDRWYEQYF
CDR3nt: TGTGCCACCAGCAGAGATAGGTGGTACGAGCAGTACTTC

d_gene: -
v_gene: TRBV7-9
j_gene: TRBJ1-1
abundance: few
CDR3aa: CASSARVGSTEAFF
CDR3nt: TGTGCCAGCAGCGCACGGGTGGGGAGTACTGAAGCTTTCTTT

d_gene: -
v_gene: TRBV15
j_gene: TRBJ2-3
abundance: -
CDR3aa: CATSRDGGAGTDTQYF
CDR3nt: TGTGCCACCAGCAGAGATGGGGGCGCAGGCACAGATACGCAGTATTTT

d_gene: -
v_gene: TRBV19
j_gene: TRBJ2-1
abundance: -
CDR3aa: CASSKGNEQFF
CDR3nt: TGTGCCAGTAGTAAGGGCAATGAGCAGTTCTTC

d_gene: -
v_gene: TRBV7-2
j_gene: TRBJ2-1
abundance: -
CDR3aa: CASSFLHSNNEQFF
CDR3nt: TGTGCCAGCAGCTTCCTCCATTCTAACAATGAGCAGTTCTTC

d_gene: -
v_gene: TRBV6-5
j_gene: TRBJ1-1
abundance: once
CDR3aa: CASSSGHVNTEAFF
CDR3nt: TGTGCCAGCAGTTCGGGACATGTGAACACTGAAGCTTTCTTT

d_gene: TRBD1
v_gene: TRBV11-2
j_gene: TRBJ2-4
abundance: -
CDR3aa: CASSRYRGAGNIQYF
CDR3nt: TGTGCCAGCAGCCGATACAGGGGGGCGGGGAACATTCAGTACTTC

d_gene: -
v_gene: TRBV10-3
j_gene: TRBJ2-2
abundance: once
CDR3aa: CAINGQINTGELFF
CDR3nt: TGTGCCATCAACGGACAGATAAACACCGGGGAGCTGTTTTTT